This TCR beta chain was found in a study of blood T cell repertoires in COVID-19. Study at large: The analysed material was cDNA or gDNA that came from T cells, B-cell-depleted T cells, or PBMCs.

This clone was counted between two and nine times. CDR1 is ENHRY, CDR2 SYGVKD, per germline. J lost 10 bases, V lost 6 bases, and 9 bases had no gene match. The CDR3 loop spans 13 amino acids. Authors' data handling: Estimates of nucleated cell counts were drawn from the amplification of reference gene primers. The assay was immunoSEQ multiplex PCR, and TCRdb's table has in-frame clones only and misses some. Clonal size and the V and J genes are those of that table, whereas D and trimming came from the DNA. The table has 200,000 to 250,000 clones, approximately 84% seen once. Source material: peripheral blood. This receptor was obtained from a woman in her 30s who had recovered from COVID-19. The rearrangement joins TRBV10-3 to TRBJ2-4; 7 nucleotides agree with TRBD1. The chain's CDR3 is CAIRPDREGIQYF. The CDR3 DNA sequence: TGTGCCATCAGACCCGACAGGGAAGGTATTCAGTACTTC.